The 25 T cell receptor beta chains below were found in one sample sequenced in a study of Ad26.COV2.S vaccination and SARS-CoV-2 variants. The data were produced by immunoSEQ multiplex PCR, yet TCRdb's version contains in-frame clones alone and is incomplete. Here the sample spans under 550,000 clones, over 75% being singletons. Treatment meaning: 19 received Ad26.COV2.S at low or high dose, single or two shots; about 5 received placebo; per-sample allocation not given. The samples were gathered on day 63 after the first injection of vaccine or placebo. Here the sequenced sample was peripheral blood, taken in a trial of Ad26.COV2.S vaccine versus placebo. The receptors were sampled from a person between 18 and 65 years old who received the Ad26.COV2.S COVID-19 vaccine or a placebo.

The rearrangement joins TRBV7-2 to TRBJ2-5, with 8 bases lining up with TRBD1. V shed 6 bases, J shed 4 bases, and the junction held 7 bases outside the gene matches. The CDR3 sequence is 14 residues long. Germline V gene lookup returns CDR1 SGHTA and CDR2 FQGNSA. CDR3 sequence: CASSLTGGPETQYF. CDR3 DNA sequence: TGTGCCAGCAGTTTAACAGGGGGGCCAGAGACCCAGTACTTC.

The rearrangement uses TRBV28 and TRBJ1-2; D might be TRBD1 (6 bases). Germline lookup yields CDR1 MDHEN and CDR2 SYDVKM. V gave up 9 bases and J gave up 8 bases, with 13 bases separating them. The CDR3 is made up of 11 amino acids. CDR3 region: CASTTGYGYTF. The CDR3 bases are TGTGCCAGTACCACAGGGTACGGCTACACCTTC.

Turning to this clone: Other DNA variants within this sample encode the same CDR3. The chain joins TRBV27 to TRBJ2-2; no clear D gene. The germline V gene has CDR1 MNHEY and CDR2 SMNVEV (reference sequence). The V end was cut by 5 bases, the J end by 2 bases, with 6 bases between. This CDR3 has 13 amino acids. The CDR3 reads CASSLGNTGELFF. DNA of the CDR3: TGTGCCAGCAGTCTAGGAAACACCGGGGAGCTGTTTTTT.

This chain joins TRBV5-1 and TRBJ2-3, with D uncertain. The CDR3 spans 15 residues. Per germline, CDR1 SGHRS and CDR2 YFSETQ. Trimming took 0 bases from V and 6 from J, leaving 14 bases between them. Here the CDR3 reads CASSLDLGNVDTQYF. The CDR3 nucleotides are TGCGCCAGCAGCTTGGATCTTGGGAATGTGGATACGCAGTATTTT.

V is TRBV5-1 and J is TRBJ2-3; D assignment may be TRBD1 or TRBD2 (6 bases each). CDR3 length equals 13 residues. Germline V CDR1 and CDR2: SGHRS, YFSETQ. Deletions cut 6 bases from V and 7 bases from J, with 15 bases between. The CDR3 here is CASTVGGQHTQYF. CDR3 nucleotide sequence: TGCGCCAGCACCGTTGGGGGGCAACATACGCAGTATTTT.

A remark on this clone: This sample includes further DNA sequences coding for the same CDR3. J is TRBJ1-2 and V is TRBV7-9; D is unclear. The CDR3 has 12 amino acids. Germline V gives CDR1 SEHNR, CDR2 FQNEAQ (reference sequence). Trimming stripped 5 bases from V and 2 bases from J, with 6 bases between. The DNA for the CDR3 is TGTGCCAGCAGCCTCGACAACTATGGCTACACCTTC. Protein: CASSLDNYGYTF.

V is TRBV6-2 or TRBV6-3 and J is TRBJ2-1, with 10 bases lining up with TRBD2. The CDR3 has 15 amino acids. V gave up 0 bases and J gave up 8 bases; unmatched junction bases: 4. CDR1 MNHEY and CDR2 SVGEGT come from the germline V gene. The CDR3 loop is CASSYSIAGGYEQFF. CDR3 nucleotide sequence: TGTGCCAGCAGTTACTCGATAGCGGGAGGATATGAGCAGTTCTTC.

The V gene is TRBV9, the J gene TRBJ2-1; D is undetermined. The V end was cut by 0 bases, the J end by 1 base, with 11 bases between. This CDR3 region has 16 residues. The germline V gene encodes CDR1 SGDLS and CDR2 YYNGEE. DNA of the CDR3: TGTGCCAGCAGCGTAGTTGAGAAGGCATCCTACAATGAGCAGTTCTTC. This sequence encodes CASSVVEKASYNEQFF.

The chain combines TRBV7-9 with TRBJ2-3; 12 nucleotides line up with TRBD2. J was trimmed by 5 bases and V by 5 bases; bases with no gene match: 8. Germline V gives CDR1 SEHNR, CDR2 FQNEAQ (reference sequence). The CDR3 is made up of 16 amino acids. The CDR3 here is CASSPRLAGVGDTQYF. DNA for the CDR3: TGTGCCAGCAGCCCTAGACTAGCGGGAGTCGGAGATACGCAGTATTTT.

The gene calls are TRBV15 and TRBJ2-5; 15 positions agree with TRBD2. V was pared by 5 bases and J by 5 bases, with 6 bases of the junction left unmatched. This CDR3 contains 16 residues. Germline V gene sequence: CDR1 LNHNV, CDR2 YYDKDF (reference sequence). The CDR3 region has the DNA TGTGCCACCAGCCTCGGACTAGCGGGAGGGTGGGAGACCCAGTACTTC. Translated: CATSLGLAGGWETQYF. The full variable domain, with the rest looked up from reference TRBV15 and TRBJ2-5, is DAMVIQNPRYQVTQFGKPVTLSCSQTLNHNVMYWYQQKSSQAPKLLFHYYDKDFNNEADTPDNFQSRRPNTSFCFLDIRSPGLGDTAMYLCATSLGLAGGWETQYFGPGTRLLVL.

This chain joins TRBV25-1 and TRBJ1-4; TRBD1 aligns across 8 bases. Germline lookup yields CDR1 MGHDK and CDR2 SYGVNS. V trimming: 1 base; J trimming: 7 bases; junction bases outside the gene matches: 8. CDR3 length: 16 amino acids. The CDR3 nucleotides read TGTGCCAGCAGTGAATGGGGCAGGCAGGGGGCTGAAAAACTGTTTTTT. This encodes CASSEWGRQGAEKLFF. The whole variable domain, filled in from reference TRBV25-1 and TRBJ1-4, reads EADIYQTPRYLVIGTGKKITLECSQTMGHDKMYWYQQDPGMELHLIHYSYGVNSTEKGDLSSESTVSRIRTEHFPLTLESARPSHTSQYLCASSEWGRQGAEKLFFGSGTQLSVL.

DNA for the CDR3: TGTGCCAGCAGTTACCGGCGTACCGCCTCTGGAAACACCATATATTTT. Translation gives CASSYRRTASGNTIYF. This chain connects TRBV6-2 or TRBV6-3 to TRBJ1-3; no clear D gene. This CDR3 comprises 16 residues. The germline V gene has CDR1 MNHEY and CDR2 SVGEGT. Trimming took 2 bases from V and 0 from J, leaving 11 bases between them.

This rearrangement joins TRBV18 to TRBJ2-7; D possibly uses TRBD1 or TRBD2 (5 bases each). V lost 6 bases, J lost 6 bases, and 24 bases lay in between. Germline CDR1 is KGHSH and CDR2 is LQKENI. This CDR3 region has 16 residues. CDR3 in DNA: TGTGCCAGCTCGCTGAATAACCAGGGTGGAGGACGCGAGCAGTACTTC. It codes for CASSLNNQGGGREQYF.

This clone has only one observation. This sequence joins TRBV5-1 and TRBJ2-2, with D tentatively TRBD1 (6 bases). The CDR3 is made up of 18 amino acids. Germline loops: CDR1 SGHRS, CDR2 YFSETQ. The V and J ends lost 0 bases and 3 bases respectively, with 18 bases between them. The CDR3 DNA sequence: TGCGCCAGCAGCTTGGCACCGGGACACCCTTCGGACACCGGGGAGCTGTTTTTT. Protein: CASSLAPGHPSDTGELFF.

The V call is TRBV6-5, the J call TRBJ1-5; 8 positions match TRBD1. CDR1 is MNHEY, CDR2 SVGAGI, per germline. Germline trimming cut 9 bases from V and 4 bases from J; bases unmatched to any gene: 2. The CDR3 runs to 12 residues. The CDR3 coding sequence is TGTGCCAGGAGACAGGGGAATCAGCCCCAGCATTTT. Translating it yields CARRQGNQPQHF.

CDR3 protein: CASSLSGTVDNQPQHF. CDR3 nucleotides: TGTGCCAGCAGTTTATCCGGGACAGTGGACAATCAGCCCCAGCATTTT. V is TRBV27 and J is TRBJ1-5; TRBD1 matches at 7 bases. CDR3 length: 16 amino acids. Germline lookup yields CDR1 MNHEY and CDR2 SMNVEV (reference sequence). V trimming: 0 bases; J trimming: 3 bases; junction bases outside the gene matches: 5.

The J gene is TRBJ2-3, the V gene TRBV10-3; TRBD1 aligns across 11 bases. The V gene's germline CDR1 is ENHRY and CDR2 SYGVKD. The trim removed 10 bases at V and 6 bases at J, leaving 12 bases unmatched. This CDR3 region has 15 residues. The CDR3 sequence is CATQQGDRGVDTQYF. The CDR3, as DNA: TGTGCCACCCAGCAGGGGGACAGGGGGGTGGATACGCAGTATTTT.

J is TRBJ2-1 and V is TRBV6-5, with 10 bases aligning to TRBD2. V shed 3 bases, J shed 4 bases, and the junction held 3 bases outside the gene matches. Germline V gene sequence: CDR1 MNHEY, CDR2 SVGAGI. CDR3 length equals 15 residues. The CDR3 DNA sequence: TGTGCCAGCAGTTATGCTAGCGGGAGTTACAATGAGCAGTTCTTC. Amino acid sequence: CASSYASGSYNEQFF.

J is TRBJ2-3 and V is TRBV6-2 or TRBV6-3; D unresolved. Germline V gene sequence: CDR1 MNHEY, CDR2 SVGEGT. The CDR3 is 15 amino acids. V was pared by 4 bases and J by 0 bases, with 11 bases between. CDR3 sequence: CASSFVATSTDTQYF. The CDR3 coding sequence is TGTGCCAGCAGTTTTGTTGCTACTAGCACAGATACGCAGTATTTT.

The chain recombines TRBV2 with TRBJ2-1; D gene unclear. Germline V gives CDR1 SNHLY, CDR2 FYNNEI. CDR3 length equals 14 residues. The V gene lost 7 bases and the J gene lost 6 bases, with 16 bases spanning the gap. The CDR3 spells CASTDVSALNEQFF. Here the CDR3 DNA reads TGTGCCAGCACGGACGTAAGCGCTCTCAATGAGCAGTTCTTC.

The CDR3 here is CASSIEAPGGPLDEQYF. CDR3 bases: TGTGCCAGTAGTATAGAGGCCCCGGGAGGGCCATTGGACGAGCAGTACTTC. The chain is built from TRBV19 and TRBJ2-7; 8 nucleotides agree with TRBD2. V was pared by 0 bases and J by 5 bases, with 12 bases of the junction left unmatched. This CDR3 is built from 17 residues. Germline CDR1 is LNHDA and CDR2 is SQIVND (reference sequence).

The chain recombines TRBV12-5 with TRBJ2-3; D ambiguous. Trimming removed 2 bases at V and 3 bases at J, with 9 bases between. The V gene's germline CDR1 is LGHNT and CDR2 FRNRAP. This CDR3 spans 14 amino acids. The DNA for the CDR3 is TGTGCTAGTGGTTTGAGGATCCCTACAGATACGCAGTATTTT. Protein: CASGLRIPTDTQYF.

This clone occurred once. The V and J genes are TRBV7-9 and TRBJ2-7; TRBD2 matches 10 bases. This CDR3 contains 15 residues. The V gene end was trimmed by 5 bases and the J gene end by 0 bases; junction bases not matched to a gene: 4. Germline CDR1 reads SEHNR; CDR2 reads FQNEAQ (reference sequence). CDR3 loop: CASSASGRASYEQYF. As DNA, the CDR3 is TGTGCCAGCAGCGCTAGCGGGAGAGCCTCCTACGAGCAGTACTTC.

This clone showed up just once. This chain links TRBV4-1 with TRBJ2-7; no clear D. This CDR3 region has 13 residues. V shed 1 base and J shed 7 bases, with 11 bases lying between them. Germline CDR1 and CDR2: MGHRA and YSYEKL. The CDR3 region is CASSQGLLKEQYF. In DNA, the CDR3 is TGCGCCAGCAGCCAAGGCCTTTTAAAGGAGCAGTACTTC.

The V and J genes are TRBV5-6 and TRBJ1-1; TRBD1 aligns across 8 bases. Per germline, CDR1 SGHDT and CDR2 YYEEEE. CDR3 size: 13 residues. V was pared by 2 bases and J by 4 bases, with 1 base of the junction left unmatched. Written as DNA, the CDR3 is TGTGCCAGCAGCTTCACAGGGGGCACTGAAGCTTTCTTT. Its protein product is CASSFTGGTEAFF. The variable domain in full, with the rest retrieved from reference TRBV5-6 and TRBJ1-1, is DAGVTQSPTHLIKTRGQQVTLRCSPKSGHDTVSWYQQALGQGPQFIFQYYEEEERQRGNFPDRFSGHQFPNYSSELNVNALLLGDSALYLCASSFTGGTEAFFGQGTRLTVV.